This TCR beta chain was sequenced for a study of blood T cells in healthy people across ages. The study's findings and limits: Roughly linear age-related decline in beta diversity appeared, significant by age around 42. The donors' CMV status was not determined, possibly confounding changes in expanded clonotypes. Long-lived donors carried more naive CD4+ cells and greater diversity than aged donors.

As for this clonotype: Antigen unknown.

The authors ran a second PCR of roughly 7 to 11 cycles using a sample-barcoded 5' primer and a J-beta primer mix. Every sample gave at least 2.5 million paired-end reads containing CDR3. TCRdb ran MiXCR on the 5' RACE reads and lists one entry per CDR3 protein. The sample holds 850,000 to 1,000,000 distinct CDR3 sequences, roughly half seen once. The CDR3 is 15 residues long. V lost 3 bases to trimming and J lost 2 bases, with 8 bases between them. In germline, CDR1 is SNHLY, CDR2 FYNNEI. Source material: blood. This receptor was obtained from a woman aged 60-75 years in good health. The rearrangement links TRBV2 to TRBJ2-6; D remains unclear. The CDR3: CASSDGPPGANVLTF. CDR3 DNA: TGTGCCAGCAGTGACGGGCCTCCTGGGGCCAACGTCCTGACTTTC.